One T cell receptor beta chain is described in this entry. The data stem from a study of blood T cell repertoires in COVID-19. As for the study in general: The samples span acute and convalescent COVID-19 from the United States, Italy and Spain. Sources were T cells, B-cell-depleted T cells, or PBMCs; the material itself was cDNA or gDNA.

Per the original data handling: It was from reference gene primer amplification that nucleated cell counts were estimated. Only in-frame clones appear in the TCRdb table, and some are missing; sequencing was by immunoSEQ multiplex PCR. V and J calls and clone size are those listed in that table; D and trimming were worked out from the DNA. The sample lists almost 90,000 clones, 90% occurring once. Germline lookup yields CDR1 LGHNA and CDR2 YNFKEQ. With 1 base clipped from V and 6 bases from J, the junction kept 6 bases outside the gene matches. CDR3 length equals 15 residues. V and J are TRBV4-2 and TRBJ1-1; the match to TRBD1 covers 9 bases. The sample comprised peripheral blood. The clonotype originates from a man between 18 and 29 years old with COVID-19, enrolled during active disease. The DNA of the CDR3 is TGTGCCAGCAGCCAAGCCGGACAGGGGCGCGCTGAAGCTTTCTTT. This codes for CASSQAGQGRAEAFF.